A single sample gave rise to the 15 T cell receptor beta chains below, sequenced in a study of blood T cell repertoires in COVID-19. The assay was immunoSEQ multiplex PCR, and TCRdb's table has in-frame clones only and misses some. The sample records 380,000 or so clones, roughly 86% being singletons. Sequenced input: PBMCs or T cells enriched from blood (not recorded which). Receptors originate from a middle-aged woman with acute COVID-19.

The gene calls are TRBV2 and TRBJ2-7; the D gene is possibly TRBD1 (5 bases). Trimming took 5 bases from V and 6 from J, leaving 11 bases between them. This CDR3 has 12 amino acids. Germline loops: CDR1 SNHLY, CDR2 FYNNEI. CDR3 DNA sequence: TGTGCCAGCAGTTCCACAGGTATCGAGCAGTACTTC. Its translation is CASSSTGIEQYF.

CDR3 in DNA: TGTGCCAGCAGGTTACTAGCGGTCCAAGAGACCCAGTACTTC. Translated, it gives CASRLLAVQETQYF. The chain employs TRBV6-5 and TRBJ2-5, with 8 bases that match TRBD2. V was clipped by 6 bases and J by 1 base; unmatched bases: 4. The germline V gene has CDR1 MNHEY and CDR2 SVGAGI. The CDR3 sequence is 14 residues long.

This chain links TRBV29-1 with TRBJ1-5; maybe TRBD1 (5 bases). Trimming removed 5 bases at V and 6 bases at J, with 14 bases between. The CDR3 is 13 amino acids. CDR1 is SQVTM, CDR2 ANQGSEA, per germline. DNA of the CDR3: TGCAGCGTTACGCAGGGATCGGGTCAGCCCCAGCATTTT. Its protein product is CSVTQGSGQPQHF.

The chain is built from TRBV24-1 and TRBJ1-6; no reliable D call. This CDR3 region has 15 residues. The V gene's germline CDR1 is KGHDR and CDR2 SFDVKD. V was cut by 4 bases and J by 0 bases, with 6 bases left in between. The CDR3 DNA follows: TGTGCCACCAGTGACCTCCCCTCCTATAATTCACCCCTCCACTTT. Residues: CATSDLPSYNSPLHF.

The chain has TRBV5-8 and TRBJ1-5; D perhaps matches TRBD1 (6 bases). V lost 2 bases and J lost 5, with 20 bases in between. Per germline, CDR1 SGHTS and CDR2 YDEGEE. This CDR3 has 17 amino acids. The CDR3 protein is CASSLRGSPGGHQPQHF. CDR3 coding DNA: TGTGCCAGCAGCTTACGAGGTTCCCCGGGGGGCCATCAGCCCCAGCATTTT.

Concerning this clone: Other DNA sequences in the sample encode the same CDR3. The chain uses TRBV19 and TRBJ1-2, with D possibly matching TRBD1 (5 bases). Trimming stripped 4 bases from V and 5 bases from J, with 14 bases between. This CDR3 has 14 amino acids. CDR1 is LNHDA, CDR2 SQIVND, per germline (reference sequence). As DNA, the CDR3 is TGTGCCAGTAGTACCCAGGGAGGTGGTTATGGCTACACCTTC. Translated: CASSTQGGGYGYTF.

DNA of the CDR3: TGCAGCGTTGAGGGTGAGGATGGCTACACCTTC. It codes for CSVEGEDGYTF. This sequence joins TRBV29-1 and TRBJ1-2; the D is unclear. V lost 3 bases and J 6 bases, leaving 8 bases between the germline ends. There are 11 residues in the CDR3. CDR1 is SQVTM, CDR2 ANQGSEA, per germline.

V gene TRBV3-1 (or the pseudogene TRBV3-2) combines with J gene TRBJ1-2, with D possibly being TRBD1 (5 bases). The V end was cut by 5 bases, the J end by 4 bases, with 14 bases between. This CDR3 is built from 14 residues. CDR1 and CDR2 (germline): LGHDT, YNNKEL (reference sequence). The CDR3 loop is CASSVQGLGYGYTF. CDR3 coding DNA: TGTGCCAGCAGCGTGCAGGGTCTGGGCTATGGCTACACCTTC.

The V and J genes are TRBV5-1 and TRBJ2-5; 9 nucleotides line up with TRBD1. Trimming removed 5 bases from V and 2 bases from J; junction bases left unmatched: 7. Germline loops: CDR1 SGHRS, CDR2 YFSETQ. The CDR3 spans 15 residues. CDR3 bases: TGCGCCAGCAGTTCCGGGACAGGGACTCAAGAGACCCAGTACTTC. This encodes CASSSGTGTQETQYF.

This chain uses TRBV29-1 with TRBJ2-3; 13 nucleotides match TRBD2. The CDR3 sequence is 16 residues long. J gave up 4 bases and V 3 bases, and 7 bases lay outside the gene matches. CDR1 and CDR2 from the germline V gene are SQVTM and ANQGSEA. CDR3 sequence reads: CSVEGTSGAIPDTQYF. CDR3 nucleotide sequence: TGCAGCGTTGAGGGGACTAGCGGGGCCATCCCAGATACGCAGTATTTT.

The V call is TRBV21-1, the J call TRBJ2-1; TRBD1 was called by the table and not checked on the DNA. TRBV21-1 is reported as a pseudogene. The CDR3 runs to 17 residues. In DNA, the CDR3 is TGTGCCAGCAGCAAGGGCCAGTCGTTGGCCCTGGACAATGAGCAGTTCTTC. This gives the protein CASSKGQSLALDNEQFF.

This clone was found once. This rearrangement joins TRBV5-5 to TRBJ1-6, with 9 nucleotides matching TRBD1. J gave up 11 bases and V 5 bases, and 8 bases lay outside the gene matches. The CDR3 loop spans 14 amino acids. The germline CDR1 and CDR2 sequences are SGHKS and YYEKEE (reference sequence). The DNA for the CDR3 is TGTGCCAGCAGTCCACAGGGGGCAGGCGCACCCCTCCACTTT. It yields the protein CASSPQGAGAPLHF.

V is TRBV29-1 and J is TRBJ1-1; D not certain. The V and J ends lost 4 bases and 6 bases respectively, with 15 bases between them. The CDR3 totals 13 residues. Germline V gene sequence: CDR1 SQVTM, CDR2 ANQGSEA. CDR3 coding DNA: TGCAGCGTTGGGGCCCGAGGGTACCCTGAAGCTTTCTTT. Its protein is CSVGARGYPEAFF.

This clone occurred once. The chain uses TRBV4-1 and TRBJ2-5; 9 bases map to TRBD2. CDR3 size: 17 residues. Germline CDR1 is MGHRA and CDR2 is YSYEKL. V shed 0 bases, J shed 4 bases, and the junction held 9 bases outside the gene matches. CDR3 region: CASSQDRAGGPAETQYF. The CDR3 nucleotides are TGCGCCAGCAGCCAAGATAGGGCGGGGGGGCCGGCAGAGACCCAGTACTTC.

In its sample, this clone was seen once. V gene TRBV15 combines with J gene TRBJ2-5, with D perhaps matching TRBD2 (6 bases). This CDR3 is 14 amino acids long. Trimming left V 1 base short and J 5 bases short, with 11 bases between. Germline loops: CDR1 LNHNV, CDR2 YYDKDF (reference sequence). The chain's CDR3 is CATSRGTGLETQYF. In DNA form, the CDR3 reads TGTGCCACCAGCAGAGGGACGGGACTGGAGACCCAGTACTTC.